Shown below are 9 T cell receptor beta chains from a single sample sequenced in a study of T cell responses to AZD1222 COVID-19 vaccine. Measured with immunoSEQ multiplex PCR; TCRdb has only the in-frame clones, and not every one. This sample has 160,000 or so clones, with about 90% found just once. The sequencing used peripheral blood, collected on day 0 of AZD1222 vaccination. The receptors were sampled from an adult in good health.

This clone was seen ten or more times. The chain couples TRBV5-4 to TRBJ1-1, with a tentative D call TRBD1 (6 bases). Between the trimmed V and J ends, which lost 6 bases and 0 bases, there was a span of 15 bases. This CDR3 region has 15 residues. Per the germline V gene, CDR1 is SGHNT and CDR2 is YYREEE (reference sequence). The CDR3 sequence: CASTNPGAMNTEAFF. The CDR3 region has the DNA TGTGCCAGCACCAATCCAGGGGCGATGAACACTGAAGCTTTCTTT.

This chain connects TRBV27 to TRBJ2-7, with 7 bases identical to TRBD1. The junction had 10 bases not matched to a gene; V was cut back by 5 bases and J by 3 bases. The germline V gene encodes CDR1 MNHEY and CDR2 SMNVEV (reference sequence). The CDR3 has 15 amino acids. The CDR3 spells CASSGYRGLHYEQYF. The CDR3 DNA reads TGTGCCAGCAGTGGATACAGGGGCCTTCACTACGAGCAGTACTTC.

The V gene is TRBV19, the J gene TRBJ1-1; D unresolved. Germline CDR1 is LNHDA and CDR2 is SQIVND (reference sequence). The CDR3 is made up of 13 amino acids. Trimming took 6 bases from V and 5 from J, leaving 13 bases between them. The CDR3 here is CASRGRGETEAFF. CDR3 coding DNA: TGTGCCAGTAGAGGGCGCGGGGAGACTGAAGCTTTCTTT.

This chain joins TRBV19 and TRBJ2-7, with 10 bases that match TRBD1. Germline assignment: CDR1 LNHDA and CDR2 SQIVND (reference sequence). This CDR3 region has 14 residues. V shed 5 bases and J 2 bases; nucleotides not matched to a gene: 3. The CDR3 spells CASSRDRGPYEQYF. CDR3 DNA: TGTGCCAGTAGTCGGGACAGGGGCCCCTACGAGCAGTACTTC.

The CDR3 loop reads CASSSQGAPITYEQYF. The CDR3 nucleotides read TGTGCCAGCAGTTCCCAGGGTGCCCCTATTACCTACGAGCAGTACTTC. The V and J genes are TRBV5-6 and TRBJ2-7, with TRBD1 as a possible D gene (5 bases). The CDR3 sequence is 16 residues long. Per germline, CDR1 SGHDT and CDR2 YYEEEE. The ends were cut back, 5 bases at V and 2 bases at J, with 20 bases in the middle.

V usage is TRBV6-5 and J usage is TRBJ1-2, with D possibly being TRBD1 (6 bases). The CDR3 runs to 13 residues. Germline V gives CDR1 MNHEY, CDR2 SVGAGI. The V end was cut by 6 bases, the J end by 6 bases, with 14 bases between. Here the CDR3 DNA reads TGTGCCAGCAGCGCGACAGGTTCGGATGGCTACACCTTC. Its translation is CASSATGSDGYTF.

This clone showed up just a few times. The CDR3 coding sequence is TGTGCCTGGCACGGGACAGGGGTGTCTTCACCCCTCCACTTT. It translates to CAWHGTGVSSPLHF. The V gene is TRBV30, the J gene TRBJ1-6; 10 bases agree with TRBD1. J was trimmed by 9 bases and V by 5 bases; bases with no gene match: 7. Per germline, CDR1 GTSNPN and CDR2 SVGIG (reference sequence). The CDR3 runs to 14 residues.

The chain employs TRBV5-1 and TRBJ2-1; 9 bases are shared with TRBD2. The trim removed 6 bases at V and 6 bases at J, leaving 10 bases unmatched. The CDR3 has 15 residues. The germline V gene has CDR1 SGHRS and CDR2 YFSETQ. This CDR3 reads CASMGGAGGPNEQFF. For the CDR3, the DNA is TGCGCCAGCATGGGAGGAGCGGGGGGTCCCAATGAGCAGTTCTTC.

This rearrangement joins TRBV28 to TRBJ1-2, with 12 bases lining up with TRBD1. The germline gives CDR1 MDHEN, CDR2 SYDVKM. V lost 5 bases to trimming and J lost 9 bases; unmatched junction nucleotides: 10. The CDR3 loop spans 15 amino acids. The CDR3 protein is CASSPPGQGAVRYTF. The CDR3 coding sequence is TGTGCCAGCAGTCCTCCGGGACAGGGGGCGGTCCGCTACACCTTC.